What follows is one TCR beta chain and its context. Antigen: not known. These data belong to a study of naive and memory T cell subsets. Study-level findings and limits: Especially in CD8 cells, naive repertoires contained a few larger clonotypes, possibly CD45RA-re-expressing memory cells. No ground truth validated the naive and memory repertoire findings. In CD4 and CD8 cells, diversity dropped from naive through EMRA.

The beta constant-region primer was an equimolar mix of two oligonucleotides covering TRBC1 and TRBC2. Ligated cDNA was amplified by four rounds of PCR with nested alpha and beta constant-region primers and SP2. A 12-nucleotide UMI and the SP2 primer were added to the cDNA 3' end by oligonucleotide ligation. TCRdb analysed the UMI-ligation and nested PCR reads with MiXCR anew, one entry per CDR3 protein. The sample holds around 140,000 distinct CDR3 sequences, approximately 21% seen once. Trimming cost V 5 bases and J 4 bases; bases outside gene matches: 12. This CDR3 spans 17 amino acids. Germline CDR1 and CDR2: SGHVS and FQNEAQ.

The sequence was collected from a human donor in good health. The sequencing sample was made of naive CD8+ T cells from blood. The V gene is TRBV7-8, the J gene TRBJ2-1, with 9 positions matching TRBD1. The DNA for the CDR3 is TGTGCCAGCAGCCGACCGGACGGGGACAGGGTATACAATGAGCAGTTCTTC. Its protein is CASSRPDGDRVYNEQFF.